This T cell receptor (beta chain) came from a study of blood T cell repertoires in COVID-19. Sequencing was performed with immunoSEQ multiplex PCR; in TCRdb, only in-frame clones are kept and a portion is missing. The sample shows some 77,000 clones, 81% of them seen only once. The CDR3 is 17 amino acids. This sequence joins TRBV21-1 and TRBJ2-1; the table's TRBD2 call for D was not verified on the DNA. TRBV21-1 has pseudogene status. This sequence originates from a woman in her sixties or seventies with acute or convalescent COVID-19. The specimen was peripheral blood. CDR3 sequence: CASSKAGLAGGPGEQFF. In DNA form, the CDR3 reads TGTGCCAGCAGCAAAGCCGGCCTAGCGGGAGGGCCAGGTGAGCAGTTCTTC.